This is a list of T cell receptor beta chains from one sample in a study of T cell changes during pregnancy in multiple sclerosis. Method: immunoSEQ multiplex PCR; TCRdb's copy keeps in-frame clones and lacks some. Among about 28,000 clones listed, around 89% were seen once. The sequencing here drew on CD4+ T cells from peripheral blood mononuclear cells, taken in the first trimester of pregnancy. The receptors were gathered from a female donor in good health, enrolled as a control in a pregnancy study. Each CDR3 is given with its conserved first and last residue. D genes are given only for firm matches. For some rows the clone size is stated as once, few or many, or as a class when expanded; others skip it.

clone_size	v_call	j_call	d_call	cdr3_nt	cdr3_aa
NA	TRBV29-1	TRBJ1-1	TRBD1	TGCAGCTTTACCGGGACAGGGCAAATCCGAGCTTTCTTT	CSFTGTGQIRAFF
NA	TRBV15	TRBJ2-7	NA	TGTGCCACCAGCAGAGATCGGTACAGCTACGAGCAGTACTTC	CATSRDRYSYEQYF
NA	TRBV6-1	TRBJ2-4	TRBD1	TGTGCCAGCAGGGCCGGGACAGAGGAAAACATTCAGTACTTC	CASRAGTEENIQYF
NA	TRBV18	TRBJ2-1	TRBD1	TGTGCCAGCTCACCTGGGACAGGGGTCCCCAATGAGCAGTTCTTC	CASSPGTGVPNEQFF
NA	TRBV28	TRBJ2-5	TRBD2	TGTGCCAGCAGCCTAAAGCGGGGGGAACGGACCCAGTACTTC	CASSLKRGERTQYF
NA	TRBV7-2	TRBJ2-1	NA	TGTGCCAGCAGCTCCGGACTGTCTTTAGGTGAGCAGTTCTTC	CASSSGLSLGEQFF
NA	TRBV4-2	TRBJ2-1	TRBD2	TGTGCCAGCAGCTCTCGCCCTCTAGCGGGAGGGTACAATGAGCAGTTCTTC	CASSSRPLAGGYNEQFF
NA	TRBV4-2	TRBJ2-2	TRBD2	TGTGCCAGCAGCCAAGACCCTAGCGGGGGGAGCACCGGGGAGCTGTTTTTT	CASSQDPSGGSTGELFF
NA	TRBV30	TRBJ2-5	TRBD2	TGTGCCTGGAGTTGGGGGGGAGGAGTGGAGACCCAGTACTTC	CAWSWGGGVETQYF
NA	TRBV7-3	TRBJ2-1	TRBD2	TGTGCCAGCAGCCTGATAGCGGGAGCCCACAATGAGCAGTTCTTC	CASSLIAGAHNEQFF
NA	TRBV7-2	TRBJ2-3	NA	TGTGCCAGCAGCTTTAGGGGGAGGGCCGGTGCAGATACGCAGTATTTT	CASSFRGRAGADTQYF
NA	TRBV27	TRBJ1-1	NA	TGTGCCAGCAGCCCAAACTGGGGAGGTAGGACTGAAGCTTTCTTT	CASSPNWGGRTEAFF
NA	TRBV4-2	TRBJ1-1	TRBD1	TGTGCCAGCAGCCAAGATGAGGGTACAGGGGGAAGGAACACTGAAGCTTTCTTT	CASSQDEGTGGRNTEAFF
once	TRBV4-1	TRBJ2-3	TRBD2	TGCGCCAGCAGCCGGGCCGGGGGGGCTGGCACAGATACGCAGTATTTT	CASSRAGGAGTDTQYF
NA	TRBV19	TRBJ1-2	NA	TGTGCCAGTTACATGGGCGATTATGGCTACACCTTC	CASYMGDYGYTF
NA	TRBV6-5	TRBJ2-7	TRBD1	TGTGCCAGCAGTTCGGGACAGGCCCACGAGCAGTACTTC	CASSSGQAHEQYF
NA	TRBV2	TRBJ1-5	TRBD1	TGTGCCAGCAGTCGACAGGGTAGCAATCAGCCCCAGCATTTT	CASSRQGSNQPQHF
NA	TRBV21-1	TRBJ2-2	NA	TGTGCCACCCCGGGTGCGGGGGAGCTGTTTTTT	CATPGAGELFF
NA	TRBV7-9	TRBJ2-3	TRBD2	TGTGCCAGCAGCTTAGGACTAGCGGGGGGCGCAGGTACGCAGTATTTT	CASSLGLAGGAGTQYF
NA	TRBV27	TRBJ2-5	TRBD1	TGTGCCAGCAGTTCAACTAGGACAGGGGACGCGGACTTTAAAGAGACCCAGTACTTC	CASSSTRTGDADFKETQYF
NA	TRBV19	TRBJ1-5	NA	TGTGCCAGTAGTGCCGACGGCGGGGACTATCAGCCCCAGCATTTT	CASSADGGDYQPQHF
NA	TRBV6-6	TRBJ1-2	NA	TGTGCCAGCAGCCTAGGACAGAACGGTGGCTACACCTTC	CASSLGQNGGYTF
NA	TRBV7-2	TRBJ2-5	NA	TGTGCCAGCAGCTACGGGCAAGAGACCCAGTACTTC	CASSYGQETQYF
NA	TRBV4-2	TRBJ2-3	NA	TGTGCCAGCAGCCAAGATTTCGTCAGGGGATCTAGCACAGATACGCAGTATTTT	CASSQDFVRGSSTDTQYF
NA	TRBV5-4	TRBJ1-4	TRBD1	TGTGCCAGCAGCCCGGGACAGGCCGAGAATGAAAAACTGTTTTTT	CASSPGQAENEKLFF
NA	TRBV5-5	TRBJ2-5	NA	TGTGCCAGCAGCTTGACCGCCCGGGAGACCCAGTACTTC	CASSLTARETQYF
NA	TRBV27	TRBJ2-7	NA	TGTGCCAGCAGTTCCTCCCTCCCCCCCTACGAGCAGTACTTC	CASSSSLPPYEQYF
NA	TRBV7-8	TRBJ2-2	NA	TGTGCCAGCAGCTTTGCTGCGGGTACCGGGGAGCTGTTTTTT	CASSFAAGTGELFF
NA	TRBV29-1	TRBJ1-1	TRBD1	TGCAGCGTAGCCCGACAGGGGGTCGGCACTGAAGCTTTCTTT	CSVARQGVGTEAFF
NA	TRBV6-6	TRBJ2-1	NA	TGTGCCAGCAGTTACGAGTACAGCTCCTACAATGAGCAGTTCTTC	CASSYEYSSYNEQFF
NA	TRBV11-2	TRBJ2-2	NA	TGTGCCAGCAGCTTTAAGAACACCGGGGAGCTGTTTTTT	CASSFKNTGELFF
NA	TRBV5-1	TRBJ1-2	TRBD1	TGCGCCAGCAGCTTGGACAGGGGGAGTGGTGGCTACACCTTC	CASSLDRGSGGYTF
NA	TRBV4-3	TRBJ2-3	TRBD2	TGCGCCAGCAGCCAAGGGACCGGGACTAGCGGGTCCGCAGATACGCAGTATTTT	CASSQGTGTSGSADTQYF
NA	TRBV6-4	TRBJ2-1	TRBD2	TGTGCCAGCAGTGAGCGGGAGTACAATGAGCAGTTCTTC	CASSEREYNEQFF
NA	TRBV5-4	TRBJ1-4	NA	TGTGCCAGCAGCTTGATGGGGGCGCGTAATGAAAAACTGTTTTTT	CASSLMGARNEKLFF
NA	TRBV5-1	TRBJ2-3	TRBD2	TGCGCCAGCAGCTTGGCCTATTGGAGTAGCGGGGCTGGAGATACGCAGTATTTT	CASSLAYWSSGAGDTQYF
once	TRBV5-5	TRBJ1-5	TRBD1	TGTGCCAGCAGCTTGGTGGGACAGGGGGAGTCCCAGCATTTT	CASSLVGQGESQHF
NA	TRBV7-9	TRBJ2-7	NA	TGTGCCAGCAGTGTAGCGGAGCCCCCCTACGAGCAGTACTTC	CASSVAEPPYEQYF
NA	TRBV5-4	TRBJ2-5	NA	TGTGCCAGCAGCTTGCCGGGTGAAGAGACCCAGTACTTC	CASSLPGEETQYF
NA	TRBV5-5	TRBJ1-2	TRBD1	TGTGCCAGCAGCATGAACCCGGGACAGGGGATCTATGGCTACACCTTC	CASSMNPGQGIYGYTF
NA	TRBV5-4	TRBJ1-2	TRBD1	TGTGCCAGCAGCCCCGGGACAGGTACCGACTATGGCTACACCTTC	CASSPGTGTDYGYTF
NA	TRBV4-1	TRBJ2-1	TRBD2	TGCGCCAGCAGCCAAAAACCCTTGCGGGAGCCGGTATGGGCTCCTGGCAATGAGCAGTTCTTC	CASSQKPLREPVWAPGNEQFF